Presented here are 23 T cell receptor beta chains from one specimen sequenced in a study of blood T cell repertoires in COVID-19. Profiling relied on immunoSEQ multiplex PCR, and the TCRdb table lists in-frame clones only, not all of them. In the table there are some 120,000 clones, roughly 69% of which are singletons. The sample was peripheral blood. Every receptor here comes from a woman aged 65 to 85 with acute or convalescent COVID-19.

The V gene is TRBV18, the J gene TRBJ1-1; perhaps TRBD1 as D (6 bases). CDR1 is KGHSH, CDR2 LQKENI, per germline. Between the trimmed V and J ends, which lost 2 bases and 0 bases, there was a span of 10 bases. The CDR3 totals 15 residues. The CDR3 sequence: CASSPWTVMNTEAFF. The CDR3 DNA reads TGTGCCAGCTCACCATGGACAGTCATGAACACTGAAGCTTTCTTT.

V gene TRBV15 combines with J gene TRBJ2-1; the match to TRBD1 covers 7 bases. Unmatched junction bases numbered 15, after V lost 1 base and J lost 9 bases. CDR3 length: 17 residues. The germline V gene encodes CDR1 LNHNV and CDR2 YYDKDF (reference sequence). The CDR3, as DNA: TGTGCCACCAGCAGAGCTGAGACAGGGAAAGTTGGTGGTGAGCAGTTCTTC. Protein product: CATSRAETGKVGGEQFF.

This clone was observed a few times. The J gene is TRBJ1-2, the V gene TRBV27, with 7 bases aligning to TRBD1. Germline values: CDR1 MNHEY, CDR2 SMNVEV (reference sequence). This CDR3 is 12 amino acids long. The V segment lost 4 bases and the J segment 5 bases; nucleotides outside the gene matches: 1. The CDR3 protein is CASSSQGYGYTF. The CDR3 DNA sequence: TGTGCCAGCAGTTCACAGGGGTATGGCTACACCTTC.

This chain uses TRBV6-5 with TRBJ1-2; no clear D gene. The CDR3 runs to 12 residues. Germline CDR1 and CDR2: MNHEY and SVGAGI. The V end was cut by 6 bases, the J end by 8 bases, with 13 bases between. CDR3: CASSHRLGGYTF. CDR3 bases: TGTGCCAGCAGCCATAGACTTGGGGGCTACACCTTC.

This clone was seen a few times. The chain combines TRBV27 with TRBJ2-1; perhaps TRBD1 as D (6 bases). The CDR3 extends over 14 amino acids. V lost 6 bases and J lost 4, with 13 bases in between. CDR1 is MNHEY, CDR2 SMNVEV, per germline (reference sequence). CDR3 residues: CASREQGSYNEQFF. The CDR3 coding sequence is TGTGCCAGCAGGGAACAGGGTTCTTACAATGAGCAGTTCTTC.

This chain joins TRBV3-1 (or the pseudogene TRBV3-2) and TRBJ1-2; maybe TRBD1 (6 bases). The V end lost 1 base, the J end lost 2 bases, and 14 bases lay between the germline ends. The length of the CDR3 is 16 residues. CDR1 and CDR2 (germline): LGHDT, YNNKEL (reference sequence). CDR3 sequence (DNA): TGTGCCAGCAGCCAAGGAGGGGGGGCATCGAACTATGGCTACACCTTC. This encodes CASSQGGGASNYGYTF.

The CDR3 reads CASSQDPTSTDTQYF. In nucleotides, the CDR3 is TGTGCCAGTAGTCAGGATCCTACTAGCACAGATACGCAGTATTTT. V usage is TRBV19 and J usage is TRBJ2-3; D ambiguous. This CDR3 spans 15 amino acids. Germline CDR1 LNHDA, CDR2 SQIVND (reference sequence). The V and J ends lost 5 bases and 0 bases respectively, with 12 bases between them.

The rearrangement joins TRBV7-3 to TRBJ2-1, with 8 bases lining up with TRBD2. Trimming removed 2 bases from V and 16 bases from J; junction bases left unmatched: 16. The CDR3 is 15 amino acids. Per germline, CDR1 SGHTA and CDR2 FQGTGA. Here the CDR3 reads CASSLAPAGEDGRFF. CDR3 nucleotides: TGTGCCAGCAGCTTAGCCCCAGCGGGAGAAGATGGGCGATTCTTC.

The CDR3 region is CASSERATNSYNSPLHF. The CDR3 region has the DNA TGTGCCAGCAGTGAAAGAGCAACGAACTCCTATAATTCACCCCTCCACTTT. The genes are TRBV6-1 and TRBJ1-6; D unclear. Per the germline V gene, CDR1 is MNHNS and CDR2 is SASEGT. V lost 2 bases and J 0 bases, leaving 11 bases between the germline ends. The CDR3 consists of 17 residues.

This clone was observed a single time. The chain is built from TRBV10-3 and TRBJ1-6; 11 bases line up with TRBD1. The CDR3 is 14 residues long. In germline, CDR1 is ENHRY, CDR2 SYGVKD. With V trimmed by 6 bases and J by 7 bases, 2 bases remained unmatched. The CDR3 nucleotides are TGTGCCATCAGGGGACAGGGGGGCAATTCACCCCTCCACTTT. Amino acids: CAIRGQGGNSPLHF.

The CDR3 region has the DNA TGTGCCAGCAGCACGGACAGGGTTAGGTCCTACGAGCAGTACTTC. It translates to CASSTDRVRSYEQYF. This chain connects TRBV7-2 to TRBJ2-7; 8 positions match TRBD1. The germline V gene encodes CDR1 SGHTA and CDR2 FQGNSA. Germline trimming cut 5 bases from V and 1 base from J; bases unmatched to any gene: 7. The CDR3 contains 15 residues.

V is TRBV5-1 and J is TRBJ2-7; no reliable D call. V gave up 0 bases and J gave up 6 bases, with 10 bases separating them. This CDR3 contains 13 residues. Per the germline V gene, CDR1 is SGHRS and CDR2 is YFSETQ. CDR3 in amino acids: CASSLGPLSEQYF. The CDR3 DNA is TGCGCCAGCAGCTTGGGTCCCCTCTCCGAGCAGTACTTC.

This clone was detected only a few times. V usage is TRBV4-1 and J usage is TRBJ2-7; 10 positions match TRBD2. The ends lost 0 bases at V and 4 bases at J; junction bases unmatched: 24. The CDR3 contains 22 residues. Germline assignment: CDR1 MGHRA and CDR2 YSYEKL. The CDR3, as DNA: TGCGCCAGCAGCCAAGAATTCGGAAGCGGGGGGGCCGAAGCCCCTAGACGATACGAGCAGTACTTC. It encodes CASSQEFGSGGAEAPRRYEQYF.

This chain connects TRBV7-9 to TRBJ1-2; TRBD1 aligns across 7 bases. The germline gives CDR1 SEHNR, CDR2 FQNEAQ (reference sequence). This CDR3 comprises 15 residues. The junction had 6 bases not matched to a gene; V was cut back by 1 base and J by 4 bases. CDR3 loop: CASSLGGTDFYGYTF. The DNA for the CDR3 is TGTGCCAGCAGCTTAGGGGGGACAGACTTCTATGGCTACACCTTC.

The chain uses TRBV19 and TRBJ2-7; 10 bases match TRBD2. The trim removed 7 bases at V and 0 bases at J, leaving 3 bases unmatched. Germline-derived CDR1 and CDR2 are LNHDA and SQIVND (reference sequence). The length of the CDR3 is 14 residues. DNA of the CDR3: TGTGCCAGTAAAAAGCGGGAGGGCTCCTACGAGCAGTACTTC. Protein: CASKKREGSYEQYF.

J is TRBJ1-2 and V is TRBV6-5, with 7 positions matching TRBD1. This CDR3 comprises 15 residues. Germline loops: CDR1 MNHEY, CDR2 SVGAGI. The V and J ends lost 6 bases and 11 bases, in that order; junction bases with no gene match: 18. The CDR3 nucleotides are TGTGCCAGCAGCGCCGAGGCAGGGGGTCCATGGGGGTACACCTTC. Protein product: CASSAEAGGPWGYTF.

The chain combines TRBV6-2 or TRBV6-3 with TRBJ1-1; 7 nucleotides agree with TRBD1. This CDR3 has 15 amino acids. The junction had 6 bases not matched to a gene; V was cut back by 5 bases and J by 0 bases. Looked up from germline, CDR1 is MNHEY and CDR2 is SVGEGT. The CDR3 loop is CASSTRDSLNTEAFF. The CDR3 DNA sequence: TGTGCCAGCAGTACGCGGGACAGTCTGAACACTGAAGCTTTCTTT.

This sequence joins TRBV6-5 and TRBJ2-7; no firm D call. V was cut by 4 bases and J by 2 bases, with 3 bases left in between. Germline CDR1 is MNHEY and CDR2 is SVGAGI. The CDR3 spans 11 residues. DNA of the CDR3: TGTGCCAGCAGTTTTACCTACGAGCAGTACTTC. Its translation: CASSFTYEQYF.

The rearrangement uses TRBV5-4 and TRBJ2-2, with 7 bases fitting TRBD2. Germline-derived CDR1 and CDR2 are SGHNT and YYREEE (reference sequence). The CDR3 length is 15 residues. Trimming cost V 3 bases and J 6 bases; bases outside gene matches: 8. The CDR3 protein is CASSSPGGLSGELFF. For the CDR3, the DNA is TGTGCCAGCAGCTCCCCGGGGGGACTTTCCGGGGAGCTGTTTTTT.

The chain combines TRBV5-1 with TRBJ2-5; 10 nucleotides match TRBD1. CDR1 and CDR2 from the germline V gene are SGHRS and YFSETQ. CDR3 size: 14 residues. The V gene end was trimmed by 4 bases and the J gene end by 1 base; junction bases not matched to a gene: 1. CDR3 nucleotides: TGCGCCAGCAGCCGACAGGGGGCCCAAGAGACCCAGTACTTC. Residues: CASSRQGAQETQYF.

The chain combines TRBV27 with TRBJ1-6, with 9 bases identical to TRBD1. CDR3 length: 18 residues. V dropped 2 bases and J dropped 11; count of bases not matched to a gene: 16. Germline V CDR1 and CDR2: MNHEY, SMNVEV (reference sequence). This CDR3 is CASSLRGGRGQGFTPLHF. CDR3 in DNA: TGTGCCAGCAGTTTACGAGGGGGGCGGGGACAGGGATTCACACCCCTCCACTTT.

This chain connects TRBV3-1 (or the pseudogene TRBV3-2) to TRBJ2-1, with 10 bases matching TRBD1. Germline CDR1 is LGHDT and CDR2 is YNNKEL (reference sequence). V was clipped by 6 bases and J by 2 bases; unmatched bases: 4. This CDR3 contains 15 residues. CDR3 loop: CASRAGTGAYNEQFF. CDR3 in DNA: TGTGCCAGCAGGGCCGGGACAGGGGCCTACAATGAGCAGTTCTTC.

The chain has TRBV25-1 and TRBJ1-5, with 7 nucleotides matching TRBD1. This CDR3 comprises 15 residues. Germline loops: CDR1 MGHDK, CDR2 SYGVNS. The V and J ends lost 4 bases and 0 bases, in that order; junction bases with no gene match: 3. This CDR3 reads CASSGGTVSNQPQHF. The CDR3 DNA sequence: TGTGCCAGCAGTGGGGGGACAGTTAGCAATCAGCCCCAGCATTTT.